What follows are 4 T cell receptor beta chains derived from one specimen sequenced in a study of shared clonotypes between healthy human individuals. TCRdb keeps only in-frame clones here, not all; method: immunoSEQ multiplex PCR. The data show 2,500,000 or so clones, 93% seen once. The specimen was naive CD4+ T cells from PBMCs. Subset in this sample: CD45RA+ positively selected. Receptors were obtained from a young man in good health. Some clones in this sample may be carry-over from other donors' samples.

For this clone: Different DNA sequences within this sample yield the same CDR3. V usage is TRBV28 and J usage is TRBJ2-7, with a tentative D call TRBD2 (5 bases). CDR3 length: 12 amino acids. Germline V gives CDR1 MDHEN, CDR2 SYDVKM. The ends were cut back, 5 bases at V and 6 bases at J, with 11 bases in the middle. The chain's CDR3 is CASSLLGLEQYF. The DNA of the CDR3 is TGTGCCAGCAGTCTCTTAGGACTCGAGCAGTACTTC. The full variable domain, with the rest looked up from reference TRBV28 and TRBJ2-7, is DVKVTQSSRYLVKRTGEKVFLECVQDMDHENMFWYRQDPGLGLRLIYFSYDVKMKEKGDIPEGYSVSREKKERFSLILESASTNQTSMYLCASSLLGLEQYFGPGTRLTVT.

This rearrangement joins TRBV4-2 to TRBJ2-6; 7 bases fit TRBD1. Germline lookup yields CDR1 LGHNA and CDR2 YNFKEQ. The CDR3 has 18 residues. J lost 0 bases, V lost 0 bases, and 5 bases had no gene match. CDR3 in DNA: TGTGCCAGCAGCCAAGAGACAGGGTGGGGCTCTGGGGCCAACGTCCTGACTTTC. Translation gives CASSQETGWGSGANVLTF.

The rearrangement uses TRBV29-1 and TRBJ1-3; maybe TRBD1 (5 bases). The CDR3 consists of 15 residues. In germline, CDR1 is SQVTM, CDR2 ANQGSEA. V was shortened by 7 bases and J by 0 bases, with 16 bases between the two germline ends. In DNA, the CDR3 is TGCAGCGCTAGTGGGGACTCCAGCTCTGGAAACACCATATATTTT. Encoded protein: CSASGDSSSGNTIYF.

The sample holds one count of this clone. The rearrangement joins TRBV5-4 to TRBJ2-5; D may match TRBD1 or TRBD2 (5 bases each). V was clipped by 4 bases and J by 5 bases, with 12 bases between them. Germline V gives CDR1 SGHNT, CDR2 YYREEE (reference sequence). The CDR3 consists of 13 residues. In nucleotides, the CDR3 is TGTGCCAGCAGCGTCTCGGGGCGGGAGACCCAGTACTTC. Translated: CASSVSGRETQYF.